Below, 8 T cell receptor beta chains from the same sample are listed, as sequenced in a study of cytomegalovirus exposure and HLA in healthy donors. Data came from immunoSEQ multiplex PCR; TCRdb stores just in-frame clones and leaves some out. The table has 150,000 to 200,000 clones, 88% seen once. Sequenced sample: PBMCs. Source of these receptors: a man between 18 and 35 years old in good health and CMV-seronegative.

This rearrangement joins TRBV5-8 to TRBJ1-2; weak D call: TRBD1 (5 bases). The germline gives CDR1 SGHTS, CDR2 YDEGEE. The CDR3 runs to 15 residues. The V and J ends lost 0 bases and 8 bases respectively, with 17 bases between them. The CDR3 DNA sequence: TGTGCCAGCAGCTTGGCCAGGGCCAGCCAATTGGGCTACACCTTC. Translation gives CASSLARASQLGYTF.

This chain links TRBV7-2 with TRBJ2-7; D gene uncertain. Germline V gene lookup returns CDR1 SGHTA and CDR2 FQGNSA. This CDR3 spans 13 amino acids. V was shortened by 3 bases and J by 4 bases, with 10 bases between the two germline ends. The CDR3 region has the DNA TGTGCCAGCAGCTTCCCTCAGATGTACGAGCAGTACTTC. This translates into CASSFPQMYEQYF.

The rearrangement joins TRBV5-1 to TRBJ1-1; tentative D call: TRBD1 (6 bases). The CDR3 is 14 amino acids. CDR1 and CDR2 (germline): SGHRS, YFSETQ. V dropped 4 bases and J dropped 1 base, with 11 bases sitting between them. The CDR3 protein is CASSGKQGNTEAFF. In DNA, the CDR3 is TGCGCCAGCAGCGGGAAACAGGGGAACACTGAAGCTTTCTTT.

This clone was recorded only once. The chain combines TRBV19 with TRBJ2-1; no firm D call. V shed 3 bases and J shed 6 bases, with 6 bases lying between them. Germline values: CDR1 LNHDA, CDR2 SQIVND (reference sequence). CDR3 length: 12 residues. The CDR3, as DNA: TGTGCCAGTAGTATGGTCGGCAATGAGCAGTTCTTC. It specifies CASSMVGNEQFF. Variable domain in full (rest from reference TRBV19 and TRBJ2-1): DGGITQSPKYLFRKEGQNVTLSCEQNLNHDAMYWYRQDPGQGLRLIYYSQIVNDFQKGDIAEGYSVSREKKESFPLTVTSAQKNPTAFYLCASSMVGNEQFFGPGTRLTVL.

This clone was seen just once. This chain joins TRBV5-1 and TRBJ1-1; 9 positions agree with TRBD1. V gave up 3 bases and J gave up 7 bases; unmatched junction bases: 4. The CDR3 loop spans 13 amino acids. The germline V gene has CDR1 SGHRS and CDR2 YFSETQ. The CDR3 loop is CASSWGQGVEAFF. In DNA, the CDR3 is TGCGCCAGCAGCTGGGGACAGGGAGTTGAAGCTTTCTTT.

V and J are TRBV5-4 and TRBJ1-5; 7 bases fit TRBD1. This CDR3 region has 13 residues. The V gene's germline CDR1 is SGHNT and CDR2 YYREEE (reference sequence). V shed 5 bases, J shed 4 bases, and the junction held 3 bases outside the gene matches. This chain's CDR3 is CASSPDRNQPQHF. DNA for the CDR3: TGTGCCAGCAGTCCGGACAGGAATCAGCCCCAGCATTTT.

The rearrangement uses TRBV5-1 and TRBJ2-1; D not resolved. V lost 5 bases, J lost 9 bases, and 9 bases lay in between. The CDR3 extends over 11 amino acids. In germline, CDR1 is SGHRS, CDR2 YFSETQ. The CDR3 is CASRETGEQFF. CDR3 coding DNA: TGCGCCAGCAGGGAAACGGGTGAGCAGTTCTTC.

Only a few counts were recorded for this clone. This chain links TRBV7-9 with TRBJ2-7; 8 nucleotides agree with TRBD1. With V trimmed by 1 base and J by 5 bases, 7 bases remained unmatched. The CDR3 loop spans 15 amino acids. Germline CDR1 is SEHNR and CDR2 is FQNEAQ (reference sequence). The CDR3 region is CASSLGRTGTHEQYF. For the CDR3, the DNA is TGTGCCAGCAGCTTAGGTAGGACAGGGACCCACGAGCAGTACTTC.